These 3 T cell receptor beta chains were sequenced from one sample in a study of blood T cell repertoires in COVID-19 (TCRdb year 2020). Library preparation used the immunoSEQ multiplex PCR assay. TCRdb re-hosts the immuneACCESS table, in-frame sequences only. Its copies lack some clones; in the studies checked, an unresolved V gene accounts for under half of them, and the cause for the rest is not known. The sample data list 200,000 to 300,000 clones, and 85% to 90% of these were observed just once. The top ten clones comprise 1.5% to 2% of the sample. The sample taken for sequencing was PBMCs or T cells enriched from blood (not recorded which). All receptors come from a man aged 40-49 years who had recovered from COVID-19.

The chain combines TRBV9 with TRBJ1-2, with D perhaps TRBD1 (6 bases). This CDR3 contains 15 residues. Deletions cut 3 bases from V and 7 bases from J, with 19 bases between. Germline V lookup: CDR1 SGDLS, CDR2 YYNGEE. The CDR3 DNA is TGTGCCAGCAGCGACTTATCGGGCAGGGGTGGTGGCTACACCTTC. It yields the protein CASSDLSGRGGGYTF.

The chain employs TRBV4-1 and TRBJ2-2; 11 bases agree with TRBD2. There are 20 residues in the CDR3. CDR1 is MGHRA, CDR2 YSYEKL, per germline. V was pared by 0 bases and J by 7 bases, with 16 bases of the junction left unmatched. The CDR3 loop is CASSQDLLAGGGVKYGELFF. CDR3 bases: TGCGCCAGCAGCCAAGATCTTCTAGCGGGGGGAGGGGTTAAGTACGGGGAGCTGTTTTTT.

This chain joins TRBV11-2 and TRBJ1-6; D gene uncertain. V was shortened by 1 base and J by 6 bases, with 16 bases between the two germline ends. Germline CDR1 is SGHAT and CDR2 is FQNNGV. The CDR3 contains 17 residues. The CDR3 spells CASSLGEGGRVNSPLHF. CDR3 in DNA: TGTGCCAGCAGCTTAGGCGAGGGAGGCCGGGTTAATTCACCCCTCCACTTT.